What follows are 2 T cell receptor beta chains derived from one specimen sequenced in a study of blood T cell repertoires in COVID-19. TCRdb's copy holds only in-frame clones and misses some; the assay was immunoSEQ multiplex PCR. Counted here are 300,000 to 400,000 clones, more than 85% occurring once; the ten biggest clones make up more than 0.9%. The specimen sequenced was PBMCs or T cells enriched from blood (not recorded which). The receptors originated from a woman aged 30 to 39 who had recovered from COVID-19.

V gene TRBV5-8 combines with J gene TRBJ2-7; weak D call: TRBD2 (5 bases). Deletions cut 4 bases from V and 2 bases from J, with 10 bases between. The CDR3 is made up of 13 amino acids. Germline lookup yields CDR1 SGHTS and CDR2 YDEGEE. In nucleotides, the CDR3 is TGTGCCAGCAGCCACCTAGCCGCCTACGAGCAGTACTTC. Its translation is CASSHLAAYEQYF. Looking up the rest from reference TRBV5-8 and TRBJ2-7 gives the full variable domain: EAGVTQSPTHLIKTRGQQATLRCSPISGHTSVYWYQQALGLGLQFLLWYDEGEERNRGNFPPRFSGRQFPNYSSELNVNALELEDSALYLCASSHLAAYEQYFGPGTRLTVT.

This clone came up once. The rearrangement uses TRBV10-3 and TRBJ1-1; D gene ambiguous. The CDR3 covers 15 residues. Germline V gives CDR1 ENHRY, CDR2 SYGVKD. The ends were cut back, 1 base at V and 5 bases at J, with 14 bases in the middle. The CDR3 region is CAISEFTAGSTEAFF. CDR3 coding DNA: TGTGCCATCAGTGAGTTTACGGCGGGATCGACTGAAGCTTTCTTT.